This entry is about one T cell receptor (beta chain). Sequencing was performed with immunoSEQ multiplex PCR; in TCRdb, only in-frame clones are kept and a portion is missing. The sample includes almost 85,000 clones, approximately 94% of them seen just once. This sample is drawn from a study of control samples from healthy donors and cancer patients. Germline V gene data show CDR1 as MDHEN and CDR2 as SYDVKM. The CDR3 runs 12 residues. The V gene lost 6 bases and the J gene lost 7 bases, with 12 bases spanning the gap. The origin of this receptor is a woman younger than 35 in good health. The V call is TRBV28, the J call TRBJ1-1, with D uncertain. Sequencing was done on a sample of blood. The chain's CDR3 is CASSLGLVEAFF. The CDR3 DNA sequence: TGTGCCAGCAGCTTAGGGCTGGTTGAAGCTTTCTTT.